The clone carrying this T cell receptor delta chain was seen many times. Additional DNA sequences in this sample encode the identical CDR3. TCRdb redid clone calling on the reads using CATT. The sample has approximately 6,000 delta-chain clones; 0.4% to 0.45% are singletons. This sample was taken from a study of gamma-delta chains in newborns, infants, children. Study as a whole: Polyclonal expansion of innate γδ T cells after birth follows microbial exposure.

The CDR3 spans 20 residues. J lost 9 bases, V lost 7 bases, and 20 bases had no gene match. Per the germline V gene, CDR1 is GEAIGNYY and CDR2 is EKD. The gene calls are TRDV2 and TRDJ3; 13 bases match TRDD3. The sequence came from a child who was a newborn, infant or young child, either healthy, febrile or measles-vaccinated (not recorded which). The specimen sequenced was blood. CDR3 nucleotides: TGTGCCTGCGACCCCCACGTACTGGGGGATACGCGTCTCTCCACCCGACAGATGTTTTTC. This codes for CACDPHVLGDTRLSTRQMFF.